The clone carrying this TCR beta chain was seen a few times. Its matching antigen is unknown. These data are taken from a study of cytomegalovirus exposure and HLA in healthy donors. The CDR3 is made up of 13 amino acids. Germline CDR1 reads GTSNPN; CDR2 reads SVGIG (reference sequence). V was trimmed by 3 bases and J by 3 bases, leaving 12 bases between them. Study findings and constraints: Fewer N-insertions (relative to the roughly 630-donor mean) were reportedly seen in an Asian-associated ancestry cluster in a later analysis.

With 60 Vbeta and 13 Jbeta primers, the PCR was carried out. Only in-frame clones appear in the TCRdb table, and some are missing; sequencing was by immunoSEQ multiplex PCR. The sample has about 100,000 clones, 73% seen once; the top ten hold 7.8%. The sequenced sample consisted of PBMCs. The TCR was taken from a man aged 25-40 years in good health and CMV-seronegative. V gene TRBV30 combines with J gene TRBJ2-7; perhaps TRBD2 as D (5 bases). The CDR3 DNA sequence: TGTGCCTGGAGCCGGGGTGGGGACTACGAGCAGTACTTC. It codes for CAWSRGGDYEQYF. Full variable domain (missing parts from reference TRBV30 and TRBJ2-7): SQTIHQWPATLVQPVGSPLSLECTVEGTSNPNLYWYRQAAGRGLQLLFYSVGIGQISSEVPQNLSASRPQDRQFILSSKKLLLSDSGFYLCAWSRGGDYEQYFGPGTRLTVT.